A selection of T cell receptor beta chains follows, all from one sample in a study of cytomegalovirus exposure and HLA in healthy donors. Here immunoSEQ multiplex PCR was the method, and the copy in TCRdb shows in-frame clones only, minus some. The sample holds 160,000 or so clones, around 88% seen once. Material for sequencing was PBMCs. The receptors here all came from a woman aged 25 to 39 in good health and CMV-seronegative. CDR3s include the opening cysteine and the closing phenylalanine or tryptophan. A D gene is named only where the DNA matches it firmly. Size is omitted from some rows. Given values are once, few, many or a class for expanded clones.

V gene	clone size	D gene	J gene	CDR3 protein	CDR3 DNA
TRBV4-1	few	TRBD2	TRBJ2-7	CASSPGSGPSYEQYF	TGCGCCAGCAGCCCGGGTAGCGGGCCTTCCTACGAGCAGTACTTC
TRBV28	NA	NA	TRBJ1-5	CASSGGERNQPQHF	TGTGCCAGCAGTGGGGGGGAGAGGAATCAGCCCCAGCATTTT
TRBV9	NA	TRBD2	TRBJ2-7	CASSEGTSGSREQYF	TGTGCCAGCAGCGAGGGTACTAGCGGGAGTAGGGAGCAGTACTTC
TRBV10-3	NA	NA	TRBJ2-7	CAISPSYEQYF	TGTGCCATCAGCCCCTCCTACGAGCAGTACTTC
TRBV28	NA	NA	TRBJ2-1	CASSFSRVHNEQFF	TGTGCCAGCAGTTTCAGCAGGGTACACAATGAGCAGTTCTTC
TRBV7-2	NA	NA	TRBJ1-5	CASSLASGLNQPQHF	TGTGCCAGCAGCTTAGCGTCCGGACTCAATCAGCCCCAGCATTTT
TRBV2	NA	TRBD1	TRBJ1-6	CASRPQGDASPLHF	TGTGCCAGCAGGCCACAGGGGGATGCTTCACCCCTCCACTTT
TRBV7-2	once	TRBD2	TRBJ2-7	CASSRGGSGDEQYF	TGTGCCAGCAGCCGGGGCGGTAGCGGGGACGAGCAGTACTTC
TRBV27	few	TRBD1	TRBJ1-1	CASSHRGTEAFF	TGTGCCAGCTCCCACAGGGGAACTGAAGCTTTCTTT
TRBV9	NA	NA	TRBJ1-1	CASSITVVVTEAFF	TGTGCCAGCAGCATTACAGTAGTAGTCACTGAAGCTTTCTTT
TRBV7-9	NA	TRBD2	TRBJ2-3	CASSAGLAGGTDTQYF	TGTGCCAGCAGCGCTGGACTAGCGGGGGGCACAGATACGCAGTATTTT
TRBV12-5	NA	NA	TRBJ1-2	CASGTTGTSNYGYTF	TGTGCTAGTGGCACAACAGGGACAAGTAACTATGGCTACACCTTC
TRBV13	NA	TRBD1	TRBJ2-7	CASSLSGTAYEQYF	TGTGCCAGCAGCCTATCCGGGACAGCCTACGAGCAGTACTTC
TRBV4-2	NA	NA	TRBJ2-2	CASSQEPAEKTGELFF	TGTGCCAGCAGCCAAGAACCAGCGGAAAAGACCGGGGAGCTGTTTTTT
TRBV2	NA	NA	TRBJ1-1	CASSEALRGLTEAFF	TGTGCCAGCAGTGAAGCGCTTCGAGGGTTGACTGAAGCTTTCTTT
TRBV15	NA	TRBD1	TRBJ1-1	CATSRGKDRWAEAFF	TGTGCCACCAGCAGGGGTAAGGACAGGTGGGCTGAAGCTTTCTTT
TRBV28	NA	TRBD2	TRBJ2-1	CASRLAGGGIGEQFF	TGTGCCAGCAGACTAGCGGGAGGCGGCATTGGTGAGCAGTTCTTC
TRBV2	NA	NA	TRBJ2-7	CASRARDYEQYF	TGTGCCAGCAGGGCCCGGGACTACGAGCAGTACTTC
TRBV2	NA	NA	TRBJ2-3	CASNLQGFTDTQYF	TGTGCCAGCAATCTGCAGGGGTTCACAGATACGCAGTATTTT
TRBV5-1	NA	TRBD1	TRBJ1-6	CASSLEGANNSPLHF	TGCGCCAGCAGCTTGGAGGGGGCAAATAATTCACCCCTCCACTTT
TRBV29-1	NA	TRBD1	TRBJ1-1	CSVEAGGNTEAFF	TGCAGCGTTGAAGCAGGGGGCAACACTGAAGCTTTCTTT
TRBV5-5	NA	TRBD2	TRBJ2-3	CASSFYPGLETDTQYF	TGTGCCAGCAGCTTCTATCCGGGACTAGAAACAGATACGCAGTATTTT
TRBV7-9	NA	TRBD1	TRBJ2-7	CASSLSTGETSYEQYF	TGTGCCAGCAGCCTATCAACAGGGGAGACGTCCTACGAGCAGTACTTC
TRBV15	NA	TRBD2	TRBJ2-7	CATSRGSLAGGVSSEQYF	TGTGCCACCAGCAGAGGGTCGCTAGCGGGAGGTGTTAGCTCCGAGCAGTACTTC
TRBV5-6	NA	NA	TRBJ1-4	CASSTRQELNEKLFF	TGTGCCAGCAGCACGCGACAGGAGCTTAATGAAAAACTGTTTTTT
TRBV30	once	TRBD1	TRBJ1-1	CAWRLPGGRNTEAFF	TGTGCCTGGAGGCTACCAGGGGGTCGGAACACTGAAGCTTTCTTT
TRBV7-2	NA	NA	TRBJ2-7	CASSLVGSGYSYEQYF	TGTGCCAGCAGCTTAGTTGGTAGCGGTTACTCCTACGAGCAGTACTTC
TRBV19	NA	TRBD2	TRBJ2-7	CASSIDLAGHPYEQYF	TGTGCCAGTAGTATAGATCTAGCGGGGCACCCCTACGAGCAGTACTTC
TRBV19	NA	TRBD2	TRBJ2-5	CASSPRTSGRARETQYF	TGTGCCAGTAGCCCCCGAACTAGCGGGAGGGCCCGTGAGACCCAGTACTTC
TRBV11-2	once	TRBD1	TRBJ2-7	CASSLRTGGTYEQYF	TGTGCCAGCAGCTTAAGGACAGGGGGCACCTACGAGCAGTACTTC
TRBV7-2	NA	NA	TRBJ2-3	CASSLDRDTKQYF	TGTGCCAGCAGCCTGGACCGGGACACCAAGCAGTATTTT
TRBV10-1	NA	TRBD2	TRBJ2-7	CASGRTSAWNEQYF	TGCGCCAGCGGTAGGACTAGCGCTTGGAACGAGCAGTACTTC
TRBV28	NA	NA	TRBJ1-1	CASSLRQLNTEAFF	TGTGCCAGCAGTTTAAGACAGCTGAACACTGAAGCTTTCTTT
TRBV5-1	NA	TRBD1	TRBJ2-7	CASSSGTGVYEQYF	TGCGCCAGCAGCTCCGGGACAGGGGTTTACGAGCAGTACTTC
TRBV7-2	NA	NA	TRBJ2-7	CASSLGAGFGYEQYF	TGTGCCAGCAGCTTAGGGGCGGGATTTGGCTACGAGCAGTACTTC
TRBV18	once	NA	TRBJ2-7	CASSPLGVGVRIDEQYF	TGTGCCAGCTCACCATTGGGAGTCGGGGTCCGGATTGACGAGCAGTACTTC
TRBV9	NA	TRBD1	TRBJ2-1	CASSVQGAGNEQFF	TGTGCCAGCAGCGTGCAGGGGGCGGGGAATGAGCAGTTCTTC
TRBV6-5	few	NA	TRBJ1-1	CASREWFQSGTEAFF	TGTGCCAGCAGAGAGTGGTTTCAATCGGGCACTGAAGCTTTCTTT
TRBV30	NA	TRBD2	TRBJ2-1	CAWSKGSGINNEQFF	TGTGCCTGGTCAAAAGGTAGCGGGATAAACAATGAGCAGTTCTTC
TRBV11-2	NA	TRBD2	TRBJ2-7	CASSPRGSGVPYEQYF	TGTGCCAGCAGCCCCCGAGGGAGCGGGGTACCTTACGAGCAGTACTTC
TRBV5-1	NA	TRBD1	TRBJ1-5	CASSLTPPGQGSNQPQHF	TGCGCCAGCAGCTTAACCCCGCCGGGACAGGGGAGCAATCAGCCCCAGCATTTT
TRBV5-6	NA	TRBD1	TRBJ2-7	CASSARDRTSEQYF	TGTGCCAGCAGCGCCCGGGACAGAACCTCCGAGCAGTACTTC
TRBV6-5	NA	TRBD1	TRBJ1-2	CASSRGQGVGYTF	TGTGCCAGCAGCCGAGGACAGGGGGTGGGCTACACCTTC
TRBV27	NA	TRBD2	TRBJ2-3	CASSPQSSGRALRTDTQYF	TGTGCCAGCAGTCCCCAATCTAGCGGGAGGGCCCTGCGCACAGATACGCAGTATTTT
TRBV9	once	NA	TRBJ2-1	CASSVDPGVGNNEQFF	TGTGCCAGCAGCGTAGACCCAGGGGTCGGCAACAATGAGCAGTTCTTC
TRBV7-9	NA	TRBD1	TRBJ1-1	CASSLRRGPGTGRTEAFF	TGTGCCAGCAGCTTACGGCGGGGGCCTGGGACAGGGAGGACTGAAGCTTTCTTT
TRBV7-2	NA	NA	TRBJ2-2	CASFPSFTGELFF	TGTGCCAGCTTTCCCAGTTTTACCGGGGAGCTGTTTTTT
TRBV30	NA	NA	TRBJ2-7	CAWSPGTLTYEQYF	TGTGCCTGGAGCCCCGGGACTCTTACCTACGAGCAGTACTTC
TRBV10-3	few	TRBD1	TRBJ1-5	CAISESGGQILNQPQHF	TGTGCCATCAGTGAGTCAGGGGGACAGATTCTCAATCAGCCCCAGCATTTT
TRBV21-1	NA	NA	TRBJ2-3	CASPVDGRPARSTDTQYF	TGTGCCAGCCCTGTGGACGGGAGGCCCGCTAGGAGCACAGATACGCAGTATTTT
TRBV7-8	NA	NA	TRBJ2-1	CASSLIEGLPGNEQFF	TGTGCCAGCAGCCTAATAGAGGGACTCCCCGGCAATGAGCAGTTCTTC
TRBV12-5	NA	NA	TRBJ1-1	CASGLVHLSGTEAFF	TGTGCTAGTGGTTTGGTACACCTGAGCGGCACTGAAGCTTTCTTT
TRBV19	NA	TRBD1	TRBJ1-2	CASSITTGGAKYGYTF	TGTGCCAGTAGTATAACCACAGGGGGCGCGAAGTATGGCTACACCTTC
TRBV6-5	few	TRBD1	TRBJ1-4	CASSEDRGKEKLFF	TGTGCCAGCAGCGAAGACAGGGGGAAGGAAAAACTGTTTTTT
TRBV29-1	NA	TRBD1	TRBJ1-2	CSGTGGEYGYTF	TGCAGCGGGACAGGGGGAGAGTATGGCTACACCTTC
TRBV27	NA	TRBD2	TRBJ2-1	CASSLSAPGAGGPGEQFF	TGTGCCAGCAGTTTATCGGCCCCGGGGGCGGGAGGGCCGGGTGAGCAGTTCTTC